These T cell receptor beta chains were read from a single sample in a study of blood T cell repertoires in COVID-19. TCRdb keeps only in-frame clones here, not all; method: immunoSEQ multiplex PCR. The sample contains about 76,000 clones, about 88% of which appear only once. Source material: peripheral blood. These receptors were taken from a man in his sixties with COVID-19, enrolled during active disease. Both conserved end residues are part of each CDR3. The order of the fields is CDR3 DNA, CDR3 protein, clone size, V gene, J gene, D gene. D genes are given only for firm matches. Clone sizes are given selectively: once, few, many, or a class where the clone is expanded.

TGCAGCGTCCGAGGGACAGGGGATGGCTACACCTTC,CSVRGTGDGYTF,-,TRBV29-1,TRBJ1-2,TRBD1
TGTGCCAGCAGTTACCGTGGGACAGGGGTGAGAAAACTGTTTTTT,CASSYRGTGVRKLFF,-,TRBV6-5,TRBJ1-4,TRBD1
TGTGCCAGCAGCCAAGATGTCGGGGGATTTGATTCACCCCTCCACTTT,CASSQDVGGFDSPLHF,-,TRBV3-1/TRBV3-2,TRBJ1-6,-
TGCGCCAGCAGCCACCCAGTAAGCAATCAGCCCCAGCATTTT,CASSHPVSNQPQHF,-,TRBV4-1,TRBJ1-5,-
TGTGCCAGCAGCTTAGCCTCTAGCGGAGGGGGGGCAGATACGCAGTATTTT,CASSLASSGGGADTQYF,-,TRBV7-9,TRBJ2-3,-
TGTGCCAGCAGCTCCCGGGACAGGGATTACTATGGCTACACCTTC,CASSSRDRDYYGYTF,-,TRBV5-6,TRBJ1-2,TRBD1
TGTGCCACCAAAAGACAGGGAGGCTCACCCCTCCACTTT,CATKRQGGSPLHF,-,TRBV28,TRBJ1-6,TRBD1
TGTGCCAGCAGTGAGTTGGGGGCCGGCAATCAGCCCCAGCATTTT,CASSELGAGNQPQHF,-,TRBV6-1,TRBJ1-5,-
TGTGCCAGCAGCTTAGCAGGGGCGGGCTATGGCTACACCTTC,CASSLAGAGYGYTF,-,TRBV11-2,TRBJ1-2,-
TGTGCCAGCAGCTTCGGCAGGGGGTATGGCTACACCTTC,CASSFGRGYGYTF,-,TRBV11-1,TRBJ1-2,TRBD1
TGTGCCAGCAGCCATACAGGGGGGAGTACTGAAGCTTTCTTT,CASSHTGGSTEAFF,-,TRBV11-3,TRBJ1-1,TRBD1
TGTGCCAGCAGCCAAGGGGTTAGCTTCACCGGGGAGCTGTTTTTT,CASSQGVSFTGELFF,few,TRBV3-1/TRBV3-2,TRBJ2-2,-
TGTGCCAGCAGCGAGTTGGCCCAGCGGGGAAATGAGCAGTTCTTC,CASSELAQRGNEQFF,-,TRBV9,TRBJ2-1,TRBD2
TGCGCCAGCAGCTCCGGACTAGCGGGAGTCACAGATACGCAGTATTTT,CASSSGLAGVTDTQYF,-,TRBV5-1,TRBJ2-3,TRBD2
TGTGCCAGCAGCTCAAGGGACAGGGGAACCTATGGCTACACCTTC,CASSSRDRGTYGYTF,-,TRBV7-2,TRBJ1-2,TRBD1
TGTGCCAGCAGCCCGTTGGACGCGACAGGGGGTGAAAAACTGTTTTTT,CASSPLDATGGEKLFF,-,TRBV7-9,TRBJ1-4,TRBD1
TGTGCCAGCAGTGAAGGGGGTCGCATGAACACTGAAGCTTTCTTT,CASSEGGRMNTEAFF,-,TRBV6-4,TRBJ1-1,-
TGCGCCAGCAGACCAGGACAGACCTGGGAAAAACTGTTTTTT,CASRPGQTWEKLFF,-,TRBV5-1,TRBJ1-4,-
TGTGCCAGTAGTATAGGGACAGCAAATTCACCCCTCCACTTT,CASSIGTANSPLHF,-,TRBV19,TRBJ1-6,-
TGTGCCACCAGTGATTTTATTGGGACTAGCGGGAGGAATGAGCAGTTCTTC,CATSDFIGTSGRNEQFF,once,TRBV24-1,TRBJ2-1,TRBD2
TGTGCCAGCAGTTTAAACACAGGGGTGGGAAAACTGTTTTTT,CASSLNTGVGKLFF,few,TRBV28,TRBJ1-4,TRBD1
TGCGCCAGCGGGACCGGGACTAGCGGTAGAGATACGCAGTATTTT,CASGTGTSGRDTQYF,-,TRBV5-1,TRBJ2-3,TRBD2
TGTGCCAGCAGTGATACAGGGGGCTGGGGCTATGGCTACACCTTC,CASSDTGGWGYGYTF,-,TRBV6-1,TRBJ1-2,TRBD1
TGCAGCGTAGTCACAGGGGGTGGGGAAAAACTGTTTTTT,CSVVTGGGEKLFF,-,TRBV29-1,TRBJ1-4,TRBD1
TGTGCCAGCAGTTCACTCTACAGGGGGCTGAGCACAGATACGCAGTATTTT,CASSSLYRGLSTDTQYF,-,TRBV28,TRBJ2-3,TRBD1
TGTGCCAGCAGTTGGGAGGCTGGGGCCAACGTCCTGACTTTC,CASSWEAGANVLTF,-,TRBV27,TRBJ2-6,-
TGTGCCAGCATCCAAGGACTAGCTTCCTACAATGAGCAGTTCTTC,CASIQGLASYNEQFF,-,TRBV6-7,TRBJ2-1,TRBD2
TGTGCCAGCAGCTTAGGTCAGAACACCGGGGAGCTGTTTTTT,CASSLGQNTGELFF,-,TRBV11-2,TRBJ2-2,-
TGTGCAAGTCGCCCACCCCAGGACATTTTGGAAAAACTGTTTTTT,CASRPPQDILEKLFF,-,TRBV12-2,TRBJ1-4,-
TGCGCCAGCAGCTTGAACAGGGCGAACACCGGGGAGCTGTTTTTT,CASSLNRANTGELFF,once,TRBV5-1,TRBJ2-2,-
TGTGCCAGCAGTCGTTTTAACGAGCAGTACTTC,CASSRFNEQYF,-,TRBV28,TRBJ2-7,-